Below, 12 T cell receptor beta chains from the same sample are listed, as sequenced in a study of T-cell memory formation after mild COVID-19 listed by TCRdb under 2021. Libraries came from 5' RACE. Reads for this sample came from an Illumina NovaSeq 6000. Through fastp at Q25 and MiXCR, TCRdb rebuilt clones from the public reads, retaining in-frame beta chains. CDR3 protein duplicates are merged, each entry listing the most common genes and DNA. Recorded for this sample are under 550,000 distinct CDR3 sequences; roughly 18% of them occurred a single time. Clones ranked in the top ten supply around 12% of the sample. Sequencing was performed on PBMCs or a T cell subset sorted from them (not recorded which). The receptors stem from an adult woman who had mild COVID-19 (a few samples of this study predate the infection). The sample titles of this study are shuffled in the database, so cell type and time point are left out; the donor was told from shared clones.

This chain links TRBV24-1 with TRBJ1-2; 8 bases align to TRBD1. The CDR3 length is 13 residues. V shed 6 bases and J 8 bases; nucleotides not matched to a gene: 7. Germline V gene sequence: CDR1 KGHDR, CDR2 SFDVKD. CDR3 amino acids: CATSSGTGRGYTF. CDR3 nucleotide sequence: TGTGCCACCAGTTCGGGGACAGGACGGGGCTACACCTTC.

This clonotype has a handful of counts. The CDR3 reads CASQGTLTEAFF. CDR3 sequence (DNA): TGTGCCAGCCAGGGAACACTGACTGAAGCTTTCTTT. This chain links TRBV7-9 with TRBJ1-1; D is possibly TRBD1 (5 bases). Germline V lookup: CDR1 SEHNR, CDR2 FQNEAQ (reference sequence). This CDR3 comprises 12 residues. The germline V and J ends were trimmed by 8 bases and 5 bases, with 12 bases remaining between them.

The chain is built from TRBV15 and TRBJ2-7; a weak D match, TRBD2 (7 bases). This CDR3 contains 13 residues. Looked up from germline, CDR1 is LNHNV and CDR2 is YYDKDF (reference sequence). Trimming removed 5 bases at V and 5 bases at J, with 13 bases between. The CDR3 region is CATSGTLANEQYF. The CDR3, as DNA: TGTGCCACCAGCGGGACACTAGCGAACGAGCAGTACTTC.

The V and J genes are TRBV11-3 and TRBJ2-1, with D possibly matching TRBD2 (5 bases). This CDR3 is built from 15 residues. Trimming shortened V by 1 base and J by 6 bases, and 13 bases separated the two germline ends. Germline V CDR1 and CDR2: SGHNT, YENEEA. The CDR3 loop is CASSLVTGSVNEQFF. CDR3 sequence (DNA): TGTGCCAGCAGCTTAGTTACGGGGTCGGTCAATGAGCAGTTCTTC.

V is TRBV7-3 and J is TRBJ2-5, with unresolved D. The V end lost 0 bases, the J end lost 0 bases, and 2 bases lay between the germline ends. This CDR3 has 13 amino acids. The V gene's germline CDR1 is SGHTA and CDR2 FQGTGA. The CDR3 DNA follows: TGTGCCAGCAGCTTAACGTACCAAGAGACCCAGTACTTC. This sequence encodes CASSLTYQETQYF. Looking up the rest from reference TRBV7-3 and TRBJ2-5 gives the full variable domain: GAGVSQTPSNKVTEKGKYVELRCDPISGHTALYWYRQSLGQGPEFLIYFQGTGAADDSGLPNDRFFAVRPEGSVSTLKIQRTERGDSAVYLCASSLTYQETQYFGPGTRLLVL.

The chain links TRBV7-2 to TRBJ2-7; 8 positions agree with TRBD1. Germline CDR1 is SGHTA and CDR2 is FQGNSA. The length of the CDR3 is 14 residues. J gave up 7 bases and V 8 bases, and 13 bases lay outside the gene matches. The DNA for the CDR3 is TGTGCCAGCGGGACCGGGACAGGACCCCAGGAGCAGTACTTC. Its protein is CASGTGTGPQEQYF.

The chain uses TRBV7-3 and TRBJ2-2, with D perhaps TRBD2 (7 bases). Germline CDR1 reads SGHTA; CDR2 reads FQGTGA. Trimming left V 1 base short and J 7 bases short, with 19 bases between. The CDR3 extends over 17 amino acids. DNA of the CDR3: TGTGCCAGCAGCTTAATAAGGCGCCCGGGGGGCGGCGGGGAGCTGTTTTTT. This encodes CASSLIRRPGGGGELFF.

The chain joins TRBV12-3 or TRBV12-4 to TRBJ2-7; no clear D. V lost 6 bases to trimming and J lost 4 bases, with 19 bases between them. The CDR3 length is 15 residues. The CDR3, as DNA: TGTGCCAGCAGCTTCTTTGAGGCCGCTTCATACGAGCAGTACTTC. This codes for CASSFFEAASYEQYF.

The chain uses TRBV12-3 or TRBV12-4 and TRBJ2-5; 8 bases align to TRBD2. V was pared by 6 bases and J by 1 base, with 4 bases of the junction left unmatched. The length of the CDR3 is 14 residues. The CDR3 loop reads CASRPGGVQETQYF. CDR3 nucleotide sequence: TGTGCCAGCAGGCCCGGGGGGGTCCAAGAGACCCAGTACTTC.

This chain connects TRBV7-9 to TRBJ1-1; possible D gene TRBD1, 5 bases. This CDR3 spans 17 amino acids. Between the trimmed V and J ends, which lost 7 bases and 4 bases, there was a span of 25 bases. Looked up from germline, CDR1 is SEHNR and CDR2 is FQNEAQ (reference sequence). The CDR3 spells CASIYAVGRVEGTEAFF. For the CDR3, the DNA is TGTGCCAGCATCTATGCCGTCGGCAGGGTGGAGGGCACTGAAGCTTTCTTT.

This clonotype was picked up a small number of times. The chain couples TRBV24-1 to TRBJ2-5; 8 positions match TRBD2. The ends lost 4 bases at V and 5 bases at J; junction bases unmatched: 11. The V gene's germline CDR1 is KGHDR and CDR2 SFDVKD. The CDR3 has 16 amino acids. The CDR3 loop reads CATSETTGGGSETQYF. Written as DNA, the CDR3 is TGTGCCACCAGTGAAACCACGGGGGGGGGTTCGGAGACCCAGTACTTC.

The CDR3 bases are TGTGCCAGCACCCGAGGGCTAGCGGGGGCGGGGTACGAGCAGTACTTC. Its translation is CASTRGLAGAGYEQYF. The chain uses TRBV2 and TRBJ2-7, with 10 positions matching TRBD2. The CDR3 runs 16 residues. V lost 7 bases, J lost 4 bases, and 13 bases stayed unmatched. Germline V CDR1 and CDR2: SNHLY, FYNNEI.